This T cell receptor beta chain was recovered during a study of CXCR3-negative and CXCR3-positive naive CD8 T cells. Germline CDR1 reads LGHNA; CDR2 reads YSLEER. The CDR3 runs to 14 residues. Each TRB cDNA library was prepared by 5' RACE (with UMI labels). TCRdb reprocessed the 5' RACE reads and keeps a single row for each CDR3 protein, giving no DNA. The repertoire table contains some 100,000 distinct CDR3 sequences. Worth noting for this clonotype: Its antigen remains unknown.

Whole-study results and caveats: The study found more hydrophobic TRB CDR3s in CXCR3-positive naive cells than in CXCR3-negative naive cells.

CD45RO-CCR7+CD27+CD95- characterized naive CD8+ T cells. The V and J genes are TRBV4-3 and TRBJ1-1; TCRdb lists TRBD1, though no DNA is available to test this call. This clonotype originated in a human donor in good health. Some clones in this sample may be carry-over from other donors' samples. The source material was naive CXCR3+ CD8+ T cells from blood. Subset here: CD45RO-CCR7+CD27+CD95- naive CD8+ T cells expressing CXCR3 (TNR3+). CDR3 protein: CASRMGQMNTEAFF.